This entry is about one TCR beta chain. Its target is not known. The total RNA that was extracted per sample amounted to at least 6 micrograms. Sample-barcoded 5' priming and a J-beta primer mix drove a second PCR of roughly 6 to 12 cycles. Each cDNA was tagged by a template-switch adaptor containing 12 random nucleotides. TCRdb re-analysed the 5' RACE reads in MiXCR, keeping a single row per CDR3 protein. Of 1.5 million or so distinct CDR3 sequences detected, 35% to 45% appear once; the ten largest clones hold 6.5% to 10%. The CDR3 runs to 15 residues. Germline loops: CDR1 SEHNR, CDR2 FQNEAQ (reference sequence). Trimming took 5 bases from V and 6 from J; bases not matched to a gene: 12. The data derive from a study of blood T cells in healthy people across ages. Whole-study findings and limits: Since the PBMCs were unsorted, naive and antigen-experienced cells could not be conclusively compared.

This clonotype was obtained from a woman younger than 30 in good health. The sequenced sample consisted of blood. The chain uses TRBV7-9 and TRBJ2-7; 8 positions agree with TRBD1. The chain's CDR3 is CASSAGTGPIPEQYF. In DNA, the CDR3 is TGTGCCAGCAGCGCCGGGACAGGACCCATCCCCGAGCAGTACTTC.